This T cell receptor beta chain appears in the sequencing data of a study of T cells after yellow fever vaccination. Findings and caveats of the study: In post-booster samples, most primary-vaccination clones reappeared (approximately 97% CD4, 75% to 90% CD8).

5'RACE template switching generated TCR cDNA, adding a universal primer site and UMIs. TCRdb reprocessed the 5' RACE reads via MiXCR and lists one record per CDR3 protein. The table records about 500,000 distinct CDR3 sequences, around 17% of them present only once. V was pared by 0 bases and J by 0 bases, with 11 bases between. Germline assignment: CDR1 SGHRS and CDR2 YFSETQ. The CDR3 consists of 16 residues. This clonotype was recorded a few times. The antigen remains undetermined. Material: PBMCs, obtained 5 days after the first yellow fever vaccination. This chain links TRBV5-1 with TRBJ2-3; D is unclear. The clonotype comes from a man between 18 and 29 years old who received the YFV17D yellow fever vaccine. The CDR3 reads CASSLGPSTSTDTQYF. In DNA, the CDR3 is TGCGCCAGCAGCTTGGGGCCGAGCACTAGCACAGATACGCAGTATTTT.